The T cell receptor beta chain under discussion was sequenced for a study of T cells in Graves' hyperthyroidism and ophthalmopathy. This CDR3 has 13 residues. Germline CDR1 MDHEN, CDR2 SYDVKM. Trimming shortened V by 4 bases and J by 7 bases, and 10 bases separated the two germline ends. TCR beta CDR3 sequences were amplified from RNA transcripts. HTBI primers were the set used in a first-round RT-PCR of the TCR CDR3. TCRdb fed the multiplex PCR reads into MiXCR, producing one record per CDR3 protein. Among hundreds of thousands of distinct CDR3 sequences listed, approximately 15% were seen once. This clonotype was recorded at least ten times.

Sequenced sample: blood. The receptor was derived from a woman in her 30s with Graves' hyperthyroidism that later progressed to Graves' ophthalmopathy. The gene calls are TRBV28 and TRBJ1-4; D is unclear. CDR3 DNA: TGTGCCAGCAGTTCTCCGACGGGTGAAAAACTGTTTTTT. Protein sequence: CASSSPTGEKLFF.